Presented here are 21 T cell receptor beta chains from one specimen sequenced in a study of T-cell reconstitution after alpha-beta-depleted transplantation in children. Unique molecular identifiers tagged the TCRbeta library. TCRdb passed the PCR reads through MiXCR, listing each CDR3 protein once. The data hold hundreds of thousands of distinct CDR3 sequences, with roughly 15% observed a single time. The source material was PBMCs, mostly from graft donor cells, sampled 360 days after TCRalphabeta/CD19-depleted stem cell transplant. These TCRs come from a male patient aged 5 to 17 who had a stem cell transplant for acute lymphoblastic leukemia, so the T cells may come from the graft donor.

This clonotype has ten or more counts. The gene calls are TRBV20-1 and TRBJ2-1, with 10 bases matching TRBD2. The J segment lost 5 bases and the V segment lost 3 bases, leaving 4 bases of the junction unmatched. Germline V gene lookup returns CDR1 DFQATT and CDR2 SNEGSKA (reference sequence). This CDR3 is built from 14 residues. The CDR3 DNA reads TGCAGTGCTAGCTGGGGACTAGCGAACAATGAGCAGTTCTTC. Translation gives CSASWGLANNEQFF.

In this sample, this clonotype turned up many times. This chain connects TRBV4-1 to TRBJ1-1; D uncertain. The V end lost 5 bases, the J end lost 2 bases, and 12 bases lay between the germline ends. The length of the CDR3 is 14 residues. Germline V gene data show CDR1 as MGHRA and CDR2 as YSYEKL. The CDR3 DNA is TGCGCCAGCAGCTATATGGAGGGTAACACTGAAGCTTTCTTT. Encoded protein: CASSYMEGNTEAFF.

This clonotype came up a few times. This chain joins TRBV5-1 and TRBJ1-1; the match to TRBD1 covers 7 bases. This CDR3 has 16 amino acids. V shed 1 base and J 1 base; nucleotides not matched to a gene: 7. From germline, CDR1 is SGHRS and CDR2 YFSETQ. The CDR3 region has the DNA TGCGCCAGCAGCTTGAGACAGGGTGGGGAGAACACTGAAGCTTTCTTT. The encoded protein is CASSLRQGGENTEAFF. Supplemented by reference TRBV5-1 and TRBJ1-1, the full variable domain reads KAGVTQTPRYLIKTRGQQVTLSCSPISGHRSVSWYQQTPGQGLQFLFEYFSETQRNKGNFPGRFSGRQFSNSRSEMNVSTLELGDSALYLCASSLRQGGENTEAFFGQGTRLTVV.

This clonotype appeared many times. Here the CDR3 reads CASSATGEEYEQYF. CDR3 DNA: TGTGCCAGCAGTGCGACAGGGGAGGAGTACGAGCAGTACTTC. This sequence joins TRBV12-3 or TRBV12-4 and TRBJ2-7; 8 bases agree with TRBD1. There are 14 residues in the CDR3. Unmatched junction bases numbered 7, after V lost 5 bases and J lost 4 bases.

There are many counts of this clonotype. The rearrangement joins TRBV18 to TRBJ1-1; tentatively, D is TRBD1 (6 bases). V lost 6 bases and J 0 bases, leaving 11 bases between the germline ends. The CDR3 loop spans 14 amino acids. Germline CDR1 is KGHSH and CDR2 is LQKENI. The CDR3 bases are TGTGCCAGCTCGCCTACAGGGCTGAACACTGAAGCTTTCTTT. Its protein is CASSPTGLNTEAFF.

This chain links TRBV6-1 with TRBJ2-1; the match to TRBD2 covers 14 bases. The ends lost 6 bases at V and 0 bases at J; junction bases unmatched: 10. This CDR3 comprises 19 residues. The germline CDR1 and CDR2 sequences are MNHNS and SASEGT. CDR3: CASSRGLAGGSRSYNEQFF. CDR3 sequence (DNA): TGTGCCAGCAGCCGAGGACTAGCGGGGGGATCCCGCTCCTACAATGAGCAGTTCTTC.

The chain combines TRBV12-3 or TRBV12-4 with TRBJ2-1; the match to TRBD2 covers 12 bases. With 4 bases clipped from V and 6 bases from J, the junction kept 10 bases outside the gene matches. The CDR3 loop spans 17 amino acids. The CDR3 sequence: CASSSWLAGGPGNEQFF. The CDR3 DNA reads as TGTGCCAGCAGTTCGTGGCTAGCGGGAGGGCCGGGCAATGAGCAGTTCTTC.

At least ten counts were recorded for this clonotype. The V gene is TRBV6-1, the J gene TRBJ1-5, with no clear D. The CDR3 covers 14 residues. The V end was cut by 3 bases, the J end by 0 bases, with 6 bases between. Germline CDR1 is MNHNS and CDR2 is SASEGT. CDR3 nucleotide sequence: TGTGCCAGCAGTGACAGGCATAGCAATCAGCCCCAGCATTTT. The encoded protein is CASSDRHSNQPQHF.

This clonotype came up a few times. Here the CDR3 DNA reads TGTGCCAGCAGTCCCCGACTAGCAGGCAATGAGCAGTTCTTC. As protein: CASSPRLAGNEQFF. The V and J genes are TRBV27 and TRBJ2-1; 7 bases map to TRBD2. This CDR3 region has 14 residues. Germline loops: CDR1 MNHEY, CDR2 SMNVEV (reference sequence). V lost 5 bases to trimming and J lost 6 bases; unmatched junction nucleotides: 7.

The chain is built from TRBV27 and TRBJ2-7; 9 bases are shared with TRBD2. This CDR3 comprises 15 residues. Germline lookup yields CDR1 MNHEY and CDR2 SMNVEV (reference sequence). V was pared by 3 bases and J by 5 bases, with 8 bases of the junction left unmatched. The CDR3 sequence is CASSFFGLAMNEQYF. The CDR3 nucleotides read TGTGCCAGCAGTTTTTTCGGACTAGCGATGAACGAGCAGTACTTC.

The chain uses TRBV4-1 and TRBJ2-7, with D perhaps matching TRBD1 (5 bases). Germline-derived CDR1 and CDR2 are MGHRA and YSYEKL. The CDR3 consists of 16 residues. V dropped 0 bases and J dropped 2 bases, with 14 bases sitting between them. CDR3 loop: CASSQDFHRSAYEQYF. Written as DNA, the CDR3 is TGCGCCAGCAGCCAAGATTTCCACAGGTCAGCCTACGAGCAGTACTTC.

The genes are TRBV9 and TRBJ1-3; D ambiguous. Trimming took 5 bases from V and 0 from J, leaving 12 bases between them. The CDR3 consists of 15 residues. From germline, CDR1 is SGDLS and CDR2 YYNGEE. The CDR3 DNA is TGTGCCAGCAGTGCTGACGGATTCTCTGGAAACACCATATATTTT. Translating gives CASSADGFSGNTIYF. Filled out from reference TRBV9 and TRBJ1-3, the complete variable domain reads DSGVTQTPKHLITATGQRVTLRCSPRSGDLSVYWYQQSLDQGLQFLIQYYNGEERAKGNILERFSAQQFPDLHSELNLSSLELGDSALYFCASSADGFSGNTIYFGEGSWLTVV.

V usage is TRBV4-1 and J usage is TRBJ2-1; the D is unclear. Germline assignment: CDR1 MGHRA and CDR2 YSYEKL. The CDR3 runs 12 residues. Between the trimmed V and J ends, which lost 4 bases and 8 bases, there was a span of 9 bases. The DNA for the CDR3 is TGCGCCAGCAGCCTCCCCACCGATGAGCAGTTCTTC. Translated, it gives CASSLPTDEQFF.

This clonotype was recorded at least ten times. This chain connects TRBV21-1 to TRBJ2-3. TRBV21-1 is annotated as a pseudogene. This CDR3 spans 16 amino acids. CDR3 in amino acids: CASSHVWAIRTDTQYF. The DNA for the CDR3 is TGTGCCAGCAGTCACGTCTGGGCTATACGCACAGATACGCAGTATTTT.

The chain employs TRBV5-1 and TRBJ2-5; D uncertain. CDR3 length: 14 residues. V gave up 2 bases and J gave up 2 bases, with 10 bases separating them. Germline assignment: CDR1 SGHRS and CDR2 YFSETQ. The CDR3 is CASSFNWGQETQYF. In DNA, the CDR3 is TGCGCCAGCAGCTTCAACTGGGGACAAGAGACCCAGTACTTC. The variable domain in full, completed from reference TRBV5-1 and TRBJ2-5, reads KAGVTQTPRYLIKTRGQQVTLSCSPISGHRSVSWYQQTPGQGLQFLFEYFSETQRNKGNFPGRFSGRQFSNSRSEMNVSTLELGDSALYLCASSFNWGQETQYFGPGTRLLVL.

This rearrangement joins TRBV16 to TRBJ1-1; D uncertain. Germline V gene data show CDR1 as KGHSY and CDR2 as FQNENV. Trimming took off 0 bases at V and 9 bases at J, with 14 bases between the two ends. The CDR3 is 14 amino acids. CDR3 loop: CASSQSFEVGKAFF. The CDR3 DNA reads TGTGCCAGCAGCCAATCGTTTGAAGTGGGGAAAGCTTTCTTT.

This clonotype was detected ten times or more. V usage is TRBV6-4 and J usage is TRBJ1-1, with 9 nucleotides matching TRBD1. The CDR3 length is 15 residues. The V gene end was trimmed by 5 bases and the J gene end by 1 base; junction bases not matched to a gene: 5. From germline, CDR1 is MRHNA and CDR2 SNTAGT. This CDR3 reads CASSREQGANTEAFF. For the CDR3, the DNA is TGTGCCAGCAGTCGAGAACAGGGGGCGAACACTGAAGCTTTCTTT.

The chain links TRBV18 to TRBJ2-2; D uncertain. CDR3 size: 18 residues. The germline CDR1 and CDR2 sequences are KGHSH and LQKENI. Trimming cost V 1 base and J 3 bases, with 18 bases left between them. The CDR3 loop reads CASSPQNIKGLDTGELFF. CDR3 in DNA: TGTGCCAGCTCACCACAAAATATTAAGGGTTTGGACACCGGGGAGCTGTTTTTT.

The chain uses TRBV4-2 and TRBJ2-1, with 15 positions matching TRBD2. The CDR3 is 19 residues long. V lost 0 bases to trimming and J lost 6 bases; unmatched junction nucleotides: 9. CDR1 LGHNA and CDR2 YNFKEQ come from the germline V gene. CDR3 amino acids: CASSQEFGTSGRIGNEQFF. CDR3 DNA: TGTGCCAGCAGCCAAGAATTCGGGACTAGCGGGAGGATTGGCAATGAGCAGTTCTTC.

This clonotype was seen a single time. The chain couples TRBV11-1 to TRBJ2-1; a possible D gene is TRBD2 (6 bases). Germline loops: CDR1 SGHAT, CDR2 FQDESV (reference sequence). This CDR3 region has 18 residues. V was clipped by 6 bases and J by 1 base, with 22 bases between them. The CDR3, as DNA: TGTGCCAGCAGACTAAAGGGGTTGCGGGACCTTTCCTACAATGAGCAGTTCTTC. Its protein product is CASRLKGLRDLSYNEQFF.

This clonotype was detected only a few times. The V gene is TRBV11-2, the J gene TRBJ2-7; D is ambiguous. This CDR3 is 13 amino acids long. Trimming stripped 5 bases from V and 5 bases from J, with 13 bases between. Germline lookup yields CDR1 SGHAT and CDR2 FQNNGV. In DNA, the CDR3 is TGTGCCAGCAGCCGGACCTCCGACCACGAGCAGTACTTC. Its protein is CASSRTSDHEQYF.